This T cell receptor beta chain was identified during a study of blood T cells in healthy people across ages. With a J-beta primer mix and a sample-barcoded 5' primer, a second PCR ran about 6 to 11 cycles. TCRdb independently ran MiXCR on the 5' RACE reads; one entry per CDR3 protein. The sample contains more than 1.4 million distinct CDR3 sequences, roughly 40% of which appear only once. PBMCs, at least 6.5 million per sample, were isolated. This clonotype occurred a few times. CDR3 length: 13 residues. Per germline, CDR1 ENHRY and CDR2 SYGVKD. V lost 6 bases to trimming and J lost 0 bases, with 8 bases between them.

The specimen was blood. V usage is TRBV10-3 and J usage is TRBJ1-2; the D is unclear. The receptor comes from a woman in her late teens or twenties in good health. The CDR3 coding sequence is TGTGCCATCAGGGCCACAGCTAACTATGGCTACACCTTC. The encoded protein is CAIRATANYGYTF.